These T cell receptor beta chains were read from a single sample in a study of cytomegalovirus exposure and HLA in healthy donors. Produced via immunoSEQ multiplex PCR; TCRdb's table is partial and in-frame only. Of about 130,000 clones in the sample, around 82% are singletons; the top ten hold 3% to 4.5%. The sequencing input was PBMCs. The receptors were sampled from a man aged 35 to 55 in good health and CMV-seronegative. Each CDR3 is given with its conserved first and last residue. D genes are given only for firm matches. Clone size is stated in some rows and not others, as once, few, many or a class when expanded.

V: TRBV7-8; size: -; J: TRBJ1-6; D: TRBD1; DNA: TGTGCCAGCAGCTGGTCGGGACAGGGGAATTCACCCCTCCACTTT; CDR3: CASSWSGQGNSPLHF
V: TRBV19; size: -; J: TRBJ1-2; D: TRBD1; DNA: TGTGCCACGCGGGACAGCTTACCATATGGCTACACCTTC; CDR3: CATRDSLPYGYTF
V: TRBV5-6; size: -; J: TRBJ2-7; D: TRBD2; DNA: TGTGCCAGCAGCTTGTACGGGGGGACCTACGAGCAGTACTTC; CDR3: CASSLYGGTYEQYF
V: TRBV7-9; size: -; J: TRBJ1-4; D: -; DNA: TGTGCCAGCAGCTATGGGGACATGGGAAAACTGTTTTTT; CDR3: CASSYGDMGKLFF
V: TRBV19; size: once; J: TRBJ1-2; D: -; DNA: TGTGCCAGCGAACGGGGGGGAGGAGGTGGCTACACCTTC; CDR3: CASERGGGGGYTF
V: TRBV19; size: -; J: TRBJ1-1; D: -; DNA: TGTGCCAGTAGTATAGTCGCGTCCGTGAACACTGAAGCTTTCTTT; CDR3: CASSIVASVNTEAFF
V: TRBV27; size: once; J: TRBJ2-5; D: TRBD2; DNA: TGTGCCAGCAGTCCACTAGCGGGGGTCTGGGAGACCCAGTACTTC; CDR3: CASSPLAGVWETQYF
V: TRBV7-2; size: -; J: TRBJ2-3; D: -; DNA: TGTGCCAGCAGCTTAGAAGTATCCCGGCGGGGCACAGATACGCAGTATTTT; CDR3: CASSLEVSRRGTDTQYF
V: TRBV7-2; size: -; J: TRBJ2-7; D: -; DNA: TGTGCCAGCAGCTTAGACAGTCCCTACGAGCAGTACTTC; CDR3: CASSLDSPYEQYF
V: TRBV5-6; size: -; J: TRBJ1-2; D: -; DNA: TGTGCCAGCAGCTTTACGTTAAGCACTAACTATGGCTACACCTTC; CDR3: CASSFTLSTNYGYTF
V: TRBV7-2; size: -; J: TRBJ1-2; D: -; DNA: TGTGCCAGCAGCTTTCGACAGGTCAACTATGGCTACACCTTC; CDR3: CASSFRQVNYGYTF
V: TRBV27; size: -; J: TRBJ2-3; D: TRBD2; DNA: TGTGCCAGCAGTACACCGGGACTAGCGGGGGTTGGAGATACGCAGTATTTT; CDR3: CASSTPGLAGVGDTQYF
V: TRBV12-2; size: -; J: TRBJ2-4; D: -; DNA: TGTGCAAGTCGGTTTTTCAGGGAAGGAAGAAACATTCAGTACTTC; CDR3: CASRFFREGRNIQYF
V: TRBV7-2; size: -; J: TRBJ2-1; D: TRBD2; DNA: TGTGCCAGCAGCCCTCTTAGCGGGGGGGCAACGAATGAGCAGTTCTTC; CDR3: CASSPLSGGATNEQFF
V: TRBV7-2; size: -; J: TRBJ2-2; D: -; DNA: TGTGCCAGCAGCCATAAACCGCACTTGAACACCGGGGAGCTGTTTTTT; CDR3: CASSHKPHLNTGELFF
V: TRBV18; size: -; J: TRBJ1-2; D: -; DNA: TGTGCCAGCTCAAACGCCGGACAGAACTATGGCTACACCTTC; CDR3: CASSNAGQNYGYTF
V: TRBV6-5; size: -; J: TRBJ2-2; D: -; DNA: TGTGCCAGCAGCAGAACGAACACCGGGGAGCTGTTTTTT; CDR3: CASSRTNTGELFF
V: TRBV6-6; size: once; J: TRBJ1-5; D: -; DNA: TGTGCCAGCAGCCCGAACGAGGGGGGGAATCAGCCCCAGCATTTT; CDR3: CASSPNEGGNQPQHF
V: TRBV13; size: -; J: TRBJ1-2; D: TRBD1; DNA: TGTGCCACACAGGGGGCAAACTATGGCTACACCTTC; CDR3: CATQGANYGYTF
V: TRBV7-9; size: -; J: TRBJ2-5; D: -; DNA: TGTGCCAGCAGCTTAGCGTCGACAATACCTTCTGGGGCGTTGGCCCAGTACTTC; CDR3: CASSLASTIPSGALAQYF
V: TRBV5-1; size: -; J: TRBJ1-2; D: TRBD1; DNA: TGCGCCAGCAGCTTAGAGGGGGCTTTCCCCTCTTTC; CDR3: CASSLEGAFPSF
V: TRBV9; size: -; J: TRBJ1-6; D: -; DNA: TGTGCCAGCAGCGTAGTAGCTAATTCACCCCTCCACTTT; CDR3: CASSVVANSPLHF
V: TRBV5-4; size: -; J: TRBJ2-7; D: TRBD1; DNA: TGTGCCAGCAGCTGGGACAGGGGATGGGGGTACGAGCAGTACTTC; CDR3: CASSWDRGWGYEQYF
V: TRBV6-5; size: -; J: TRBJ2-2; D: -; DNA: TGTGCCAGCAGTTATGGGGGCCCTACAGAGCTGTTTTTT; CDR3: CASSYGGPTELFF
V: TRBV27; size: -; J: TRBJ2-7; D: TRBD1; DNA: TGTGCCAGCAGTCCCACAGGGGCGTACGAGCAGTACTTC; CDR3: CASSPTGAYEQYF
V: TRBV30; size: -; J: TRBJ2-5; D: TRBD1; DNA: TGTGCCTGGAGTGTCGCGACAGGGGGCAAGAAGACCCAGTACTTC; CDR3: CAWSVATGGKKTQYF
V: TRBV6-1; size: -; J: TRBJ2-1; D: -; DNA: TGTGCCAGCACTCCGGGCGGGGGCCTCTACAATGAGCAGTTCTTC; CDR3: CASTPGGGLYNEQFF
V: TRBV11-2; size: few; J: TRBJ1-5; D: TRBD1; DNA: TGTGCCAGCAGCTTAAATGGGGGGTCAGGGGGAGAAAGCAATCAGCCCCAGCATTTT; CDR3: CASSLNGGSGGESNQPQHF
V: TRBV6-1; size: -; J: TRBJ2-1; D: -; DNA: TGTGCCAGCAGTGAAGCGACGACAGCTGACAATGAGCAGTTCTTC; CDR3: CASSEATTADNEQFF
V: TRBV6-5; size: -; J: TRBJ1-2; D: TRBD1; DNA: TGTGCCAGCAGTAACAGGGGCTATGGCTACACCTTC; CDR3: CASSNRGYGYTF
V: TRBV7-3; size: once; J: TRBJ2-7; D: -; DNA: TGTGCCAGCAGCTCCTCGGGTGGATACGAGCAGTACTTC; CDR3: CASSSSGGYEQYF
V: TRBV4-2; size: -; J: TRBJ2-7; D: TRBD2; DNA: TGTGCCAGCAGCCAACCTAGCGGGGGGGCTTACGAGCAGTACTTC; CDR3: CASSQPSGGAYEQYF
V: TRBV4-1; size: -; J: TRBJ1-5; D: -; DNA: TGCGCCAGCAGCCAAGATGTCGGTAGCAATCAGCCCCAGCATTTT; CDR3: CASSQDVGSNQPQHF
V: TRBV7-2; size: -; J: TRBJ2-1; D: -; DNA: TGTGCCAGCAGCTTAGAGCCAGGGGGGTACAATGAGCAGTTCTTC; CDR3: CASSLEPGGYNEQFF
V: TRBV28; size: -; J: TRBJ2-7; D: TRBD2; DNA: TGTGCCAGCAGTCCTATGGGGGGGAGCTCCTACGAGCAGTACTTC; CDR3: CASSPMGGSSYEQYF
V: TRBV28; size: -; J: TRBJ1-5; D: -; DNA: TGTGCCGGCCAGCGGAAGAGGGGGGGTTATAGCAATCAGCCCCAGCATTTT; CDR3: CAGQRKRGGYSNQPQHF
V: TRBV15; size: -; J: TRBJ2-7; D: -; DNA: TGTGCCACCAGTAATTCCAGCTCCTACGAGCAGTACTTC; CDR3: CATSNSSSYEQYF
V: TRBV5-1; size: -; J: TRBJ2-7; D: TRBD1; DNA: TGCGCCAGCAGCTGGACACAGGGGGGATCCTACGAGCAGTACTTC; CDR3: CASSWTQGGSYEQYF
V: TRBV7-2; size: -; J: TRBJ1-2; D: TRBD1; DNA: TGTGCCAGCAGCTTTCCGGGACAGGGAAACTATGGCTACACCTTC; CDR3: CASSFPGQGNYGYTF
V: TRBV11-2; size: once; J: TRBJ2-2; D: TRBD1; DNA: TGTGCCAGCAGCTTTAACAGGGGGTCCACCGGGGAGCTGTTTTTT; CDR3: CASSFNRGSTGELFF